The entry that follows covers one T cell receptor beta chain sequence. Its antigen is undetermined. The CDR3 loop spans 13 amino acids. Trimming at V came to 6 bases and at J to 3 bases, leaving 4 bases not matched to a gene. Germline lookup yields CDR1 SGHVS and CDR2 FQNEAQ. The data derive from a study of CD8 T cells in ankylosing spondylitis. Notes on the study in general: Previously reported in reactive arthritis synovial fluid and blood were some of the motif variants. Roughly eight highly homologous variants made up a TCR beta motif, and this motif appeared characteristic of ankylosing spondylitis blood.

A quantitative 5'-RACE method, one with molecular barcodes, was used to make TCR beta libraries. TCRdb reprocessed the 5' RACE reads with MiXCR, giving one entry per CDR3 protein. The table has about 440,000 distinct CDR3 sequences, roughly 17% seen once. This TCR was recovered from a male donor with ankylosing spondylitis. The V and J genes are TRBV7-8 and TRBJ1-1; TRBD1 matches at 7 bases. The sequenced sample was blood, either unsorted or a sorted T cell fraction (not recorded which). CDR3 nucleotides: TGTGCCAGCAGACTACAGGGGCACACTGAAGCTTTCTTT. This sequence encodes CASRLQGHTEAFF. Full variable domain (missing parts from reference TRBV7-8 and TRBJ1-1): GAGVSQSPRYKVAKRGQDVALRCDPISGHVSLFWYQQALGQGPEFLTYFQNEAQLDKSGLPSDRFFAERPEGSVSTLKIQRTQQEDSAVYLCASRLQGHTEAFFGQGTRLTVV.